This T cell receptor beta chain was recovered during a study of T cell changes during pregnancy in multiple sclerosis. This table comes from immunoSEQ multiplex PCR, and its TCRdb copy is limited to in-frame clones, with some not included. This sample carries roughly 89,000 clones, approximately 94% of them seen once, and the ten largest clones take 2.2%. Germline values: CDR1 SGHVS, CDR2 FNYEAQ. The CDR3 is 14 amino acids. Trimming shortened V by 4 bases and J by 7 bases, and 13 bases separated the two germline ends. Source: peripheral blood, taken in the third trimester of pregnancy. The TCR originated in a female donor with multiple sclerosis, enrolled in a pregnancy study. The rearrangement links TRBV7-6 to TRBJ1-4; D possibly corresponds to TRBD1 (5 bases). The CDR3 is CASSWGRNSEKLFF. The CDR3 region has the DNA TGTGCCAGCAGCTGGGGCAGAAATAGTGAAAAACTGTTTTTT.